Listed here are 23 T cell receptor beta chains from one sample, sequenced in a study of spatial heterogeneity in lung cancer. From the 5' RACE reads, TCRdb called clonotypes with MiXCR, one entry per CDR3 protein. The table lists under 11,000 distinct CDR3 sequences, roughly 3.5% of them singletons. This sample's time point: sample taken at primary tumor resection. The source material was PBMCs, sampled at surgery. These receptor sequences come from a female donor with early-stage non-small cell lung cancer.

In this sample, this clonotype turned up many times. The chain employs TRBV5-1 and TRBJ1-2; D unclear. Trimming stripped 4 bases from V and 4 bases from J, with 17 bases between. Germline V lookup: CDR1 SGHRS, CDR2 YFSETQ. The length of the CDR3 is 15 residues. The CDR3 nucleotides read TGCGCCAGCAGCGCCGAGATCGGGGAGAGCTATGGCTACACCTTC. Amino acid sequence: CASSAEIGESYGYTF. Full variable domain (remainder filled in from reference TRBV5-1 and TRBJ1-2): KAGVTQTPRYLIKTRGQQVTLSCSPISGHRSVSWYQQTPGQGLQFLFEYFSETQRNKGNFPGRFSGRQFSNSRSEMNVSTLELGDSALYLCASSAEIGESYGYTFGSGTRLTVV.

This clonotype came up many times. The gene calls are TRBV3-1 and TRBJ2-1, with TRBD2 matching over 7 bases. The CDR3 has 16 amino acids. V shed 0 bases, J shed 10 bases, and the junction held 12 bases outside the gene matches. Looked up from germline, CDR1 is LGHDT and CDR2 is YNNKEL (reference sequence). This CDR3 reads CASSQERLLADQEQFF. The CDR3 nucleotides read TGTGCCAGCAGCCAAGAACGACTGCTAGCGGACCAGGAGCAGTTCTTC.

This clonotype was detected ten times or more. The chain combines TRBV12-3 or TRBV12-4 with TRBJ2-7; 11 positions match TRBD2. The CDR3 totals 15 residues. V dropped 2 bases and J dropped 6; count of bases not matched to a gene: 6. The CDR3 DNA is TGTGCCAGCAGTTTAATAGCGGGGGGGCCCGGCGAGCAGTACTTC. This encodes CASSLIAGGPGEQYF.

At least ten counts were recorded for this clonotype. The CDR3 bases are TGTGCCAGCAGTTACTCCGCGGATAATTCACCCCTCCACTTT. Amino acid sequence: CASSYSADNSPLHF. The chain combines TRBV6-2 or TRBV6-3 with TRBJ1-6; D gene uncertain. The V end lost 0 bases, the J end lost 5 bases, and 5 bases lay between the germline ends. Germline V gene lookup returns CDR1 MNHEY and CDR2 SVGEGT. The CDR3 extends over 14 amino acids.

This clonotype came up many times. The CDR3 nucleotides read TGTGCCAGCAGCCAAGTCGGGGGTCTCAAACTGTTTTTT. This gives the protein CASSQVGGLKLFF. This chain uses TRBV3-1 with TRBJ1-4, with a weak D call TRBD1 (5 bases). Trimming cost V 1 base and J 11 bases, with 11 bases left between them. Germline CDR1 is LGHDT and CDR2 is YNNKEL (reference sequence). The CDR3 sequence is 13 residues long.

This clonotype has ten or more counts. The chain carries TRBV7-2 and TRBJ2-7, with D possibly TRBD1 on 5 matching bases. Trimming took off 3 bases at V and 0 bases at J, with 9 bases between the two ends. The germline V gene encodes CDR1 SGHTA and CDR2 FQGNSA. CDR3 length: 14 amino acids. CDR3 DNA: TGTGCCAGCAGCTTGGCAGGGCCCTCCTACGAGCAGTACTTC. Translating it yields CASSLAGPSYEQYF.

This clonotype was detected ten times or more. The chain employs TRBV14 and TRBJ2-1, with 12 bases identical to TRBD2. The germline V gene encodes CDR1 SGHDN and CDR2 FVKESK. The CDR3 length is 16 residues. With V trimmed by 5 bases and J by 7 bases, 9 bases remained unmatched. CDR3: CASSSIHTSGRNEQFF. The CDR3 DNA is TGTGCCAGCAGCTCTATTCATACTAGCGGGAGGAATGAGCAGTTCTTC.

This clonotype was found a few times. The V gene is TRBV5-1, the J gene TRBJ1-1; D ambiguous. The CDR3 loop spans 15 amino acids. V lost 0 bases and J lost 0, with 9 bases in between. Germline lookup yields CDR1 SGHRS and CDR2 YFSETQ. The CDR3 reads CASSLEAGVNTEAFF. DNA for the CDR3: TGCGCCAGCAGCTTGGAGGCAGGAGTGAACACTGAAGCTTTCTTT.

The sample holds a few counts of this clonotype. V and J are TRBV6-5 and TRBJ2-7, with D possibly being TRBD1 or TRBD2 (7 bases each). CDR3 size: 15 residues. Germline CDR1 reads MNHEY; CDR2 reads SVGAGI. V gave up 2 bases and J gave up 3 bases, with 14 bases separating them. The CDR3 DNA sequence: TGTGCCAGCAGTTACCGCTCAGGGGGGGACTACGAGCAGTACTTC. It yields the protein CASSYRSGGDYEQYF.

Ten or more counts support this clonotype. The gene calls are TRBV12-3 or TRBV12-4 and TRBJ2-2; D is perhaps TRBD1 or TRBD2 (5 bases each). V dropped 6 bases and J dropped 2 bases, with 13 bases sitting between them. The CDR3 loop spans 15 amino acids. CDR3 sequence reads: CASRAGTVNTGELFF. In nucleotides, the CDR3 is TGTGCCAGCAGGGCCGGGACGGTCAACACCGGGGAGCTGTTTTTT.

By share, this clonotype ranks as medium-sized (0.01 to 0.1%). The J gene is TRBJ2-5, the V gene TRBV20-1; TRBD1 agrees at 9 bases. CDR3 length equals 15 residues. V shed 8 bases and J 2 bases; nucleotides not matched to a gene: 12. Germline values: CDR1 DFQATT, CDR2 SNEGSKA (reference sequence). In nucleotides, the CDR3 is TGCAGTTCAGTCCCGGGACAGGGTTGGCAAGAGACCCAGTACTTC. Translation gives CSSVPGQGWQETQYF.

At least ten counts were recorded for this clonotype. The CDR3 here is CASSLGLASSEQYF. The CDR3 DNA is TGTGCCAGCAGCTTGGGACTAGCGTCTTCCGAGCAGTACTTC. The V gene is TRBV11-1, the J gene TRBJ2-7; 10 bases map to TRBD2. Per germline, CDR1 SGHAT and CDR2 FQDESV (reference sequence). V dropped 3 bases and J dropped 6; count of bases not matched to a gene: 5. The CDR3 is 14 amino acids.

This clonotype was recorded at least ten times. This rearrangement joins TRBV9 to TRBJ1-3; D ambiguous. This CDR3 is built from 9 residues. V dropped 9 bases and J dropped 9 bases, with 7 bases sitting between them. Per the germline V gene, CDR1 is SGDLS and CDR2 is YYNGEE. The CDR3 sequence is CATLPTIYF. The CDR3 DNA is TGTGCCACCCTGCCCACCATATATTTT.

The sample holds many counts of this clonotype. CDR3 in amino acids: CASSLNPGQGSEQYF. The DNA for the CDR3 is TGTGCCAGCAGTTTAAATCCGGGACAGGGTTCCGAGCAGTACTTC. V and J are TRBV5-8 and TRBJ2-7, with TRBD1 identical over 9 bases. V gave up 5 bases and J gave up 6 bases; unmatched junction bases: 12. Germline lookup yields CDR1 SGHTS and CDR2 YDEGEE. This CDR3 has 15 amino acids.

This clonotype was observed at least ten times. V gene TRBV7-2 combines with J gene TRBJ2-5; 7 bases map to TRBD2. The germline gives CDR1 SGHTA, CDR2 FQGNSA. The V gene end was trimmed by 4 bases and the J gene end by 2 bases; junction bases not matched to a gene: 7. There are 15 residues in the CDR3. The CDR3 DNA reads as TGTGCCAGCAGCTCAACAGCGGGGCTTCAAGAGACCCAGTACTTC. Translation: CASSSTAGLQETQYF. The whole variable domain, filled in from reference TRBV7-2 and TRBJ2-5, reads GAGVSQSPSNKVTEKGKDVELRCDPISGHTALYWYRQSLGQGLEFLIYFQGNSAPDKSGLPSDRFSAERTGGSVSTLTIQRTQQEDSAVYLCASSSTAGLQETQYFGPGTRLLVL.

In this sample, this clonotype turned up a few times. The J gene is TRBJ2-5, the V gene TRBV20-1; D remains ambiguous. This CDR3 spans 14 amino acids. Trimming stripped 2 bases from V and 1 base from J, with 11 bases between. The germline V gene encodes CDR1 DFQATT and CDR2 SNEGSKA (reference sequence). The CDR3 reads CSARNPGGQETQYF. CDR3 bases: TGCAGTGCTAGAAACCCGGGTGGCCAAGAGACCCAGTACTTC.

Ten or more counts support this clonotype. CDR3 nucleotides: TGTGCCAGCAGCCAGTCCTATGAGCAGTTCTTC. Translated: CASSQSYEQFF. This chain links TRBV3-1 with TRBJ2-1, with D hard to call. There are 11 residues in the CDR3. Between the trimmed V and J ends, which lost 3 bases and 8 bases, there was a span of 5 bases. Germline CDR1 is LGHDT and CDR2 is YNNKEL (reference sequence).

This clonotype was picked up many times. The chain uses TRBV20-1 and TRBJ2-1, with 8 bases fitting TRBD2. CDR1 DFQATT and CDR2 SNEGSKA come from the germline V gene (reference sequence). The CDR3 is 13 amino acids. This chain's CDR3 is CSKASGPYNEQFF. The CDR3 nucleotides are TGCAGCAAAGCTAGCGGGCCCTACAATGAGCAGTTCTTC.

A word on this clonotype: Since a much larger clone is just one base distant, this may be a read error. This is likely a read error, given that the CDR3 carries no conserved phenylalanine or tryptophan at its end. V gene TRBV6-5 combines with J gene TRBJ2-4, with TRBD1 identical over 9 bases. CDR1 and CDR2 from the germline V gene are MNHEY and SVGAGI. Unmatched junction bases numbered 2, after V lost 9 bases and J lost 5 bases. The CDR3 covers 12 residues. DNA of the CDR3: TGTGCCAGTCGGACAGGGGAAAACATTCAGTACTCC. This translates into CASRTGENIQYS.

This clonotype was recorded many times. The chain links TRBV2 to TRBJ1-4; a weak D match, TRBD1 (5 bases). Per germline, CDR1 SNHLY and CDR2 FYNNEI. V was pared by 7 bases and J by 5 bases, with 14 bases between. CDR3 length equals 14 residues. The CDR3 region is CASNLDGGNEKLFF. In nucleotides, the CDR3 is TGTGCCAGCAATCTGGACGGGGGAAATGAAAAACTGTTTTTT.

This clonotype appeared many times. This chain connects TRBV29-1 to TRBJ2-1; no reliable D call. V lost 1 base and J lost 2, with 15 bases in between. Per the germline V gene, CDR1 is SQVTM and CDR2 is ANQGSEA. CDR3 length equals 16 residues. For the CDR3, the DNA is TGCAGCGTTGAAGGCTTGGCCTTTCGTACCTACAATGAGCAGTTCTTC. Translated, it gives CSVEGLAFRTYNEQFF.

Judged by abundance, this clonotype is medium-sized. The chain couples TRBV29-1 to TRBJ2-7, with D perhaps matching TRBD2 (6 bases). In germline, CDR1 is SQVTM, CDR2 ANQGSEA. This CDR3 comprises 12 residues. V was pared by 4 bases and J by 5 bases, with 12 bases between. CDR3 coding DNA: TGCAGCGTTGCTAAGCGGGTGGACGAGCAGTACTTC. This sequence encodes CSVAKRVDEQYF.

In nucleotides, the CDR3 is TGTGCCAGCAGGTCCCCGGGACAGGGATCGAACACTGAAGCTTTCTTT. Translation gives CASRSPGQGSNTEAFF. The chain combines TRBV27 with TRBJ1-1, with 9 bases aligning to TRBD1. CDR3 size: 16 residues. CDR1 MNHEY and CDR2 SMNVEV come from the germline V gene (reference sequence). The V gene end was trimmed by 6 bases and the J gene end by 1 base; junction bases not matched to a gene: 9.